The present T cell receptor beta chain was sequenced within a study of cytomegalovirus exposure and HLA in healthy donors. General study results and limits: Among TCR beta chains, those listed as cytomegalovirus-associated numbered about 160. Analysis was performed later, and it showed HLA-associated TCR beta chains to be more clonally expanded than equally common others.

A note on this clone: Antigen specificity is unknown.

Primers for the PCR totalled 60 Vbeta and 13 Jbeta. The method was immunoSEQ multiplex PCR; TCRdb's version includes in-frame clones alone and lacks a portion of them. The profile shows 120,000 to 150,000 clones, 75% to 90% of them singletons. Trimming stripped 3 bases from V and 6 bases from J, with 8 bases between. This CDR3 comprises 13 residues. Germline lookup yields CDR1 SNHLY and CDR2 FYNNEI. Though nominally healthy at sampling, donors likely had unrecorded immune exposures. This clonotype was obtained from a female donor in good health and CMV-seronegative. This rearrangement joins TRBV2 to TRBJ2-2; tentative D call: TRBD1 (5 bases). The sequencing sample was made of PBMCs. The CDR3 nucleotides are TGTGCCAGCAGTGATGGGGCACCCGGGGAGCTGTTTTTT. Its translation: CASSDGAPGELFF.